The clone carrying this TCR beta chain was seen only a few times. Its antigen is as yet unknown. PCR involved 60 Vbeta and 13 Jbeta primers. Using immunoSEQ multiplex PCR, the repertoire was profiled, and TCRdb retains in-frame clones only, with some absent. Of about 180,000 clones listed, about three quarters are singletons. These data come from a study of cytomegalovirus exposure and HLA in healthy donors. For the study at large: Falling in the Caucasian-associated ancestry cluster were roughly 80% of under 450 genotyped donors.

Germline CDR1 and CDR2: KGHSH and LQKENI. Trimming removed 5 bases at V and 6 bases at J, with 20 bases between. This CDR3 has 15 residues. General observations from the study: Previously analyzed data showed that most TCR beta V segments were productive at a frequency of about 87% or about 30%.

This TCR was sampled from a woman aged 60 to 75 in good health and CMV-seropositive. The sequenced material came from PBMCs. The rearrangement uses TRBV18 and TRBJ2-7; D might be TRBD2 (5 bases). The chain's CDR3 is CASSEGPPPGFEQYF. The CDR3 nucleotides read TGTGCCAGCTCAGAGGGCCCGCCACCCGGTTTCGAGCAGTACTTC.